A selection of T cell receptor beta chains follows, all from one sample in a study of T-cell reconstitution after alpha-beta-depleted transplantation in children. Each CDR3 protein is one row after TCRdb ran MiXCR on the PCR reads. The sample lists about 400,000 distinct CDR3 sequences; roughly 14% were seen once. Material: PBMCs, obtained from the stem cell graft. The receptors were gathered from a human donor who donated a stem cell graft to a child with Fanconi anemia. Each CDR3 is given with its conserved first and last residue. A D gene is named only where the DNA matches it firmly. Size is omitted from some rows. Given values are once, few, many or a class for expanded clones.

clone_size	j_call	d_call	v_call	cdr3_nt	cdr3_aa
.	TRBJ2-7	.	TRBV27	TGTGCCAGCAGTTTAGAGTACGGAGGATCCCTCGAGCAGTACTTC	CASSLEYGGSLEQYF
few	TRBJ1-2	TRBD1	TRBV27	TGTGCCAGCAGTTCCGGGACAGGGGAGAATGGCTACACCTTC	CASSSGTGENGYTF
few	TRBJ2-5	TRBD2	TRBV5-1	TGCGCCAGCAGCTTGTTACCCGGGAGGACGGCTGGGGAGACCCAGTACTTC	CASSLLPGRTAGETQYF
.	TRBJ2-1	.	TRBV12-3/TRBV12-4	TGTGCCAGCAGGAGACAGGTGGGGGTCGACAATGAGCAGTTCTTC	CASRRQVGVDNEQFF
few	TRBJ2-7	.	TRBV4-2	TGTGCCAGCAGCCAAGCGGGCTTCTCCTACGAGCAGTACTTC	CASSQAGFSYEQYF
.	TRBJ1-3	.	TRBV28	TGTGCCAGCAGTTTTTCGGGGTTAGGAAACACCATATATTTT	CASSFSGLGNTIYF
few	TRBJ2-7	TRBD1	TRBV11-2	TGTGCCAGCAGCCCCCCGGGACAGGGGAGTTACGAGCAGTACTTC	CASSPPGQGSYEQYF
few	TRBJ2-3	TRBD2	TRBV30	TGTGCCTGGTCGGGGGGACCTCTAGATACGCAGTATTTT	CAWSGGPLDTQYF
few	TRBJ1-1	.	TRBV3-1	TGTGCCAGCAGCCAAGTGACCTGGCTGAGGACTGAAGCTTTCTTT	CASSQVTWLRTEAFF
.	TRBJ1-2	.	TRBV19	TGTGCCAGTAAAGGTTTGCGGAGTTGGGACTATGGCTACACCTTC	CASKGLRSWDYGYTF
few	TRBJ1-5	TRBD1	TRBV18	TGTGCCAGCTCACCCTACGAAGGGACAGATCAGCCCCAGCATTTT	CASSPYEGTDQPQHF
.	TRBJ2-3	.	TRBV20-1	TGCAGTGCTAGAGATCGGTGGACTAGCACAGATACGCAGTATTTT	CSARDRWTSTDTQYF
many	TRBJ2-3	TRBD2	TRBV10-3	TGTGCCATCAGTGAGTCTCTAGCGGGGATCCAAGATACGCAGTATTTT	CAISESLAGIQDTQYF
few	TRBJ2-7	.	TRBV6-5	TGTGCCAGCAGTTACCTAGGGGGGACAGACTACGAGCAGTACTTC	CASSYLGGTDYEQYF
.	TRBJ2-4	TRBD1	TRBV29-1	TGCAGCGTTGCACAGGGGTTAGCCAAAAACATTCAGTACTTC	CSVAQGLAKNIQYF
few	TRBJ1-1	.	TRBV7-3	TGTGCCAGCAGCCTAAACAGCTTGAACACTGAAGCTTTCTTT	CASSLNSLNTEAFF
few	TRBJ1-2	.	TRBV2	TGTGCCAGCAGTGACATTACGTATGGCTACACCTTC	CASSDITYGYTF
many	TRBJ2-1	.	TRBV7-2	TGTGCCAGCAGCTTAAGGGGGGGATACAATGAGCAGTTCTTC	CASSLRGGYNEQFF
few	TRBJ1-1	.	TRBV5-5	TGTGCCAGCAGCCTCCGGGCTCAAGGGGAGAGTAGCACTGAAGCTTTCTTT	CASSLRAQGESSTEAFF
.	TRBJ2-5	.	TRBV7-2	TGTGCCAGCAGCTCCGTGAAGCAAGAGACCCAGTACTTC	CASSSVKQETQYF